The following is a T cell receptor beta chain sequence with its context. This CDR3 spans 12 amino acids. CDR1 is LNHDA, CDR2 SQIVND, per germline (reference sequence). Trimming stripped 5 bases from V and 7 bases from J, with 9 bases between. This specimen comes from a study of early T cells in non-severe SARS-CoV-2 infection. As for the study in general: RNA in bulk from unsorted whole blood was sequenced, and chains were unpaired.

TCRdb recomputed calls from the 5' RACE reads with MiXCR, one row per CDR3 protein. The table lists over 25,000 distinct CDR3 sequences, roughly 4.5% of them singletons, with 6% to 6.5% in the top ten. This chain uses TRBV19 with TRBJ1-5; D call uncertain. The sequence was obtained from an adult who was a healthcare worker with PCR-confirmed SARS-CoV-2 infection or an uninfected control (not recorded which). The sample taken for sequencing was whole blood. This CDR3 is CASSARFQPQHF. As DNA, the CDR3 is TGTGCCAGTAGTGCCCGTTTCCAGCCCCAGCATTTT.